This T cell receptor beta chain was identified in a study of CD8 T cells in ankylosing spondylitis. Overall study results and limits: There was reportedly significant enrichment of clones that were disease-linked in matched ankylosing spondylitis synovial fluid. A CD8+ phenotype characterized the disease-linked clones, which were relatively rare in peripheral blood. Some motif variants had been reported before (in reactive arthritis synovial fluid and blood).

V gave up 0 bases and J gave up 2 bases, with 1 base separating them. There are 12 residues in the CDR3. Germline lookup yields CDR1 LNHNV and CDR2 YYDKDF (reference sequence). Many counts were recorded for this clonotype. Antigen unknown. The authors made TCR beta libraries by quantitative 5'-RACE with molecular barcodes. TCRdb recomputed calls from the 5' RACE reads with MiXCR, one row per CDR3 protein. The sample lists around 160,000 distinct CDR3 sequences, about 9.9% seen once, with 29% in the top ten. The rearrangement uses TRBV15 and TRBJ1-1, with unresolved D. Sequences were obtained from blood, either unsorted or a sorted T cell fraction (not recorded which). This sequence was found in a male donor with ankylosing spondylitis or in good health (not recorded which). Here the CDR3 DNA reads TGTGCCACCAGCAGAGATAACACTGAAGCTTTCTTT. It is translated as CATSRDNTEAFF.